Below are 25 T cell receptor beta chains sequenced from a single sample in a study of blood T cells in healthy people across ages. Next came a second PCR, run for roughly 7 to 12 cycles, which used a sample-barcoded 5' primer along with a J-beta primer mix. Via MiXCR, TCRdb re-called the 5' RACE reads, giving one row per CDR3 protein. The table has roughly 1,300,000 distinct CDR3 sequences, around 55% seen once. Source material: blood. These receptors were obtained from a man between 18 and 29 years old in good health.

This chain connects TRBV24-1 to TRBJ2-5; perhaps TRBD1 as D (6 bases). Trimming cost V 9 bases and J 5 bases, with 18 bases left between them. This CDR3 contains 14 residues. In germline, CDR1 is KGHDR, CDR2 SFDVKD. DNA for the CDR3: TGTGCCACCGGAAATTCAGGGGTATCCGAGACCCAGTACTTC. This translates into CATGNSGVSETQYF.

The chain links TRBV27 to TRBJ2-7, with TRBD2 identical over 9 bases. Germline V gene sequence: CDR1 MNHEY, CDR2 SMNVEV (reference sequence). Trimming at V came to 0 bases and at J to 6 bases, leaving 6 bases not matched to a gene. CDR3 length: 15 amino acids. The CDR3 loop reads CASSLSPGLASEQYF. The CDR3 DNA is TGTGCCAGCAGTTTATCACCGGGACTAGCATCCGAGCAGTACTTC.

The CDR3: CSASREGLGYEQYF. The CDR3 coding sequence is TGCAGTGCTAGCCGGGAGGGTTTGGGCTACGAGCAGTACTTC. This chain uses TRBV20-1 with TRBJ2-7, with 8 bases fitting TRBD2. This CDR3 contains 14 residues. V shed 3 bases and J 3 bases; nucleotides not matched to a gene: 7. Germline V gene lookup returns CDR1 DFQATT and CDR2 SNEGSKA (reference sequence).

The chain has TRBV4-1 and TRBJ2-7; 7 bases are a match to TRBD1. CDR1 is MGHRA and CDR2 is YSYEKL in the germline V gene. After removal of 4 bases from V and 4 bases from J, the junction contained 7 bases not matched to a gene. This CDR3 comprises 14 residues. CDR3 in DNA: TGCGCCAGCAGCCCCACAGGGGATCGGTACGAGCAGTACTTC. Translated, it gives CASSPTGDRYEQYF.

The CDR3 region has the DNA TGTGCCAGCAGTTACAAGGGGTCCCAGTACTTC. The encoded protein is CASSYKGSQYF. The chain recombines TRBV6-5 with TRBJ2-5; a weak D match, TRBD1 (5 bases). Trimming took off 2 bases at V and 9 bases at J, with 7 bases between the two ends. CDR3 length: 11 residues. The germline CDR1 and CDR2 sequences are MNHEY and SVGAGI.

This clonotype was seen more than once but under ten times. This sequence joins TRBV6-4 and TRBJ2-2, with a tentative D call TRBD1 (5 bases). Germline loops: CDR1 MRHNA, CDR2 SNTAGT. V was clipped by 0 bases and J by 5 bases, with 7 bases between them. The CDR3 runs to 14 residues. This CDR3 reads CASSDSTATGELFF. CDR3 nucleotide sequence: TGTGCCAGCAGTGACTCGACAGCAACCGGGGAGCTGTTTTTT.

Here the CDR3 DNA reads TGTGCCAGCAGCCACGAGGGGACTAGCGGGGGTTCCTACGAGCAGTACTTC. Its translation is CASSHEGTSGGSYEQYF. V is TRBV4-2 and J is TRBJ2-7; 14 bases agree with TRBD2. The CDR3 loop spans 17 amino acids. Germline V gene sequence: CDR1 LGHNA, CDR2 YNFKEQ. With V trimmed by 3 bases and J by 1 base, 5 bases remained unmatched.

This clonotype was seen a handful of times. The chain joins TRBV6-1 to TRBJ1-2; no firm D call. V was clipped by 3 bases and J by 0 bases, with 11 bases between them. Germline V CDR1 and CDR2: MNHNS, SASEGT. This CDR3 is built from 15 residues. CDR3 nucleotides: TGTGCCAGCAGTGATGAGAATTCTCCTAACTATGGCTACACCTTC. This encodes CASSDENSPNYGYTF.

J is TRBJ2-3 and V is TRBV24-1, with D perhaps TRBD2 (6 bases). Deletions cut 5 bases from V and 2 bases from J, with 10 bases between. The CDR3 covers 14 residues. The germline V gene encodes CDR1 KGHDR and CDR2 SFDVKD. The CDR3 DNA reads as TGTGCCACCAGTGGCGGGGACCACACAGATACGCAGTATTTT. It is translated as CATSGGDHTDTQYF.

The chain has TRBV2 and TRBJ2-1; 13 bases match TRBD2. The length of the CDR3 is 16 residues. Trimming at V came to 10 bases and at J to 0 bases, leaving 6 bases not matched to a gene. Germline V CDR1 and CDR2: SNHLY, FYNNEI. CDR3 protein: CATGTSGMSSYNEQFF. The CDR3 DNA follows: TGTGCCACCGGGACTAGCGGGATGAGCTCCTACAATGAGCAGTTCTTC.

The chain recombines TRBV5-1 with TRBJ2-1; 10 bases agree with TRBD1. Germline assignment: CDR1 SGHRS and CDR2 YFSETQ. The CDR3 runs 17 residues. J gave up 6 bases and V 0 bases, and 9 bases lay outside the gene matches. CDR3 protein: CASSLAAAGQGFNEQFF. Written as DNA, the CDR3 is TGCGCCAGCAGCTTGGCCGCTGCGGGACAGGGGTTCAATGAGCAGTTCTTC.

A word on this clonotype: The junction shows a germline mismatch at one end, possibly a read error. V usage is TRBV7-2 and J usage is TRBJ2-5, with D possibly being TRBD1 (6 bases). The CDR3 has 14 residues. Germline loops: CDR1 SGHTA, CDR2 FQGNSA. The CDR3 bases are TGTGCCAGCAGCTTTCGGACAGCTCAAGAGGCCCAGTACTTC. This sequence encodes CASSFRTAQEAQYF.

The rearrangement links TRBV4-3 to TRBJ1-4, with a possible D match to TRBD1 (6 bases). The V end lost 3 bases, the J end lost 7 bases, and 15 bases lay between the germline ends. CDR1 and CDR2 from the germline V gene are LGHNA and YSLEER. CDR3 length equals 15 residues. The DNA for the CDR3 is TGCGCCAGCAGCCAGGAGCAGGGGCTGACTGAAAAACTGTTTTTT. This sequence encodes CASSQEQGLTEKLFF.

CDR3 DNA sequence: TGTGCCAGCAGCTTGGCTGGGGCATCCTCCTACAATGAGCAGTTCTTC. Residues: CASSLAGASSYNEQFF. The J gene is TRBJ2-1, the V gene TRBV5-5, with D perhaps TRBD1 (5 bases). V lost 0 bases and J lost 0, with 10 bases in between. The CDR3 contains 16 residues. CDR1 SGHKS and CDR2 YYEKEE come from the germline V gene (reference sequence). Full variable domain (rest looked up from reference TRBV5-5 and TRBJ2-1): DAGVTQSPTHLIKTRGQQVTLRCSPISGHKSVSWYQQVLGQGPQFIFQYYEKEERGRGNFPDRFSARQFPNYSSELNVNALLLGDSALYLCASSLAGASSYNEQFFGPGTRLTVL.

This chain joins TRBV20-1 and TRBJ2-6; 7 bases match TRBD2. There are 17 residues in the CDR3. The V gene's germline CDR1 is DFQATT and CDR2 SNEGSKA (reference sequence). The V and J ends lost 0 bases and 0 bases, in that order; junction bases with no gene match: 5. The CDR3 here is CSARDPAGVSGANVLTF. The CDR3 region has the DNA TGCAGTGCTAGAGATCCGGCGGGAGTCTCTGGGGCCAACGTCCTGACTTTC.

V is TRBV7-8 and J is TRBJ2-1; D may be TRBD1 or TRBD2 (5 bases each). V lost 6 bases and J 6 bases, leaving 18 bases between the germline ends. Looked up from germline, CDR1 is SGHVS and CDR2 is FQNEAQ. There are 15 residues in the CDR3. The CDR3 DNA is TGTGCCAGCAGTCTCCGGGACCTAATACTCAATGAGCAGTTCTTC. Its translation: CASSLRDLILNEQFF.

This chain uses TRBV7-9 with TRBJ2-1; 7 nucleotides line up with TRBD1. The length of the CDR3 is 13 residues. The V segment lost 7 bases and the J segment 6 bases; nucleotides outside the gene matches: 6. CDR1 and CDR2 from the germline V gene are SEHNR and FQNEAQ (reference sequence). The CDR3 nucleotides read TGTGCCAGCACCCACGACAGGGTCAATGAGCAGTTCTTC. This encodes CASTHDRVNEQFF.

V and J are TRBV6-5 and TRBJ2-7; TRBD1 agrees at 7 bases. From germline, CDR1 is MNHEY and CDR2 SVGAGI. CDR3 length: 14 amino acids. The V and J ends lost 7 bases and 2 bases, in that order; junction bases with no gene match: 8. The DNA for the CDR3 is TGTGCCAGCAAACCCCCAGGGGGAACCTACGAGCAGTACTTC. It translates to CASKPPGGTYEQYF.

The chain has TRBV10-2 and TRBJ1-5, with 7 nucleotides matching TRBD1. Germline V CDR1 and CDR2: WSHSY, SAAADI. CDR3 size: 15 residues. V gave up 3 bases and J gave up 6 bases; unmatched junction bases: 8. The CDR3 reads CASSDSQGQGQPQHF. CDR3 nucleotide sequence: TGCGCCAGCAGTGATTCACAGGGGCAGGGTCAGCCCCAGCATTTT.

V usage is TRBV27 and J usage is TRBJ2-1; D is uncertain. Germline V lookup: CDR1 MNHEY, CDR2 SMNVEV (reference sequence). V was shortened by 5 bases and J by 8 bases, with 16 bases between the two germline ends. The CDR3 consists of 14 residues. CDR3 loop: CASSNPHENYEQFF. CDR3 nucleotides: TGTGCCAGCAGTAATCCCCACGAGAACTATGAGCAGTTCTTC.

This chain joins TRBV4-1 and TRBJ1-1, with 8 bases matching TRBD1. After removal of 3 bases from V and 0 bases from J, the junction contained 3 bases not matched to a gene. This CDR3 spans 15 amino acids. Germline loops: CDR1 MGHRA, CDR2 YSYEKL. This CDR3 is CASSQRQGLNTEAFF. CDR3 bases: TGCGCCAGCAGCCAGAGACAGGGGCTGAACACTGAAGCTTTCTTT.

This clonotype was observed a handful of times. In DNA form, the CDR3 reads TGCGCCAGCAGCCAAGACCCAGGGGGAGAGGTCGGGGAGCTGTTTTTT. This gives the protein CASSQDPGGEVGELFF. The chain combines TRBV4-3 with TRBJ2-2, with 7 bases fitting TRBD1. V was clipped by 0 bases and J by 7 bases; unmatched bases: 8. Per the germline V gene, CDR1 is LGHNA and CDR2 is YSLEER. The length of the CDR3 is 16 residues.

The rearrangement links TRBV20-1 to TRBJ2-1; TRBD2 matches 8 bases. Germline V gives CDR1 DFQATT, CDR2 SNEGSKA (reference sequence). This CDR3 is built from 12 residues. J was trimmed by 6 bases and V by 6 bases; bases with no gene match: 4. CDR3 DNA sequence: TGCAGTGCCCTGACTAGCGTCAATGAGCAGTTCTTC. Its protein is CSALTSVNEQFF.

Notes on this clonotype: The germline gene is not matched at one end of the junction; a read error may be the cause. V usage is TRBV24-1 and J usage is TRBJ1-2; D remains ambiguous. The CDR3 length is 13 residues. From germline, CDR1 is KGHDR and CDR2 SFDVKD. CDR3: CATSGHTYYGNTF. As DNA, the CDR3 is TGTGCCACCAGTGGCCACACCTACTATGGCAACACCTTC.

CDR3 nucleotide sequence: TGTGCCACCAGGGCCGGAGGAAACATTCAGTACTTC. It specifies CATRAGGNIQYF. The chain combines TRBV15 with TRBJ2-5, with D possibly matching TRBD2 (5 bases). The DNA end lines up better with TRBJ2-4; the J call may be wrong. The CDR3 has 12 amino acids. Germline lookup yields CDR1 LNHNV and CDR2 YYDKDF (reference sequence).